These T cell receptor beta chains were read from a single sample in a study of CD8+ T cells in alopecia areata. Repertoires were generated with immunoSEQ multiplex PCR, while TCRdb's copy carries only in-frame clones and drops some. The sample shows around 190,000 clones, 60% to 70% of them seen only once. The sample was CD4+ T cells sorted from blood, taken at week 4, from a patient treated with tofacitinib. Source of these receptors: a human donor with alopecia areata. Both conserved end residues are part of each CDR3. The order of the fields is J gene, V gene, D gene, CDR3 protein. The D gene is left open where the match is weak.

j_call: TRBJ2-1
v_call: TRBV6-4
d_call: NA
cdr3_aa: CASSDLAGSYNEQFF

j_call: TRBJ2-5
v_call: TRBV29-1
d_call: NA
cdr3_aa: CSVGRTVQETQYF

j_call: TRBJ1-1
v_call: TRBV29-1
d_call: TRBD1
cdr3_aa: CSVEKQGGTLRGF

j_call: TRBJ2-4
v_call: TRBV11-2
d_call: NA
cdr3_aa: CASSLGGRGYF

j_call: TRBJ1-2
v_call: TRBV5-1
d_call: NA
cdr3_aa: CASSLDGQSYGYTF

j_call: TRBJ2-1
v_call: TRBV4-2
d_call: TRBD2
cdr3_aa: CASSQDDHPTSGTYNEQFF

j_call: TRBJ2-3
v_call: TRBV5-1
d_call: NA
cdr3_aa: CASSPTGELFADTQYF

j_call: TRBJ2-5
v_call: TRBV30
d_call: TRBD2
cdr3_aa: CAWSVQAGVETQYF

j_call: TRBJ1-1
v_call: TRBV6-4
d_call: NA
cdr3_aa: CASSEALNTEAFF

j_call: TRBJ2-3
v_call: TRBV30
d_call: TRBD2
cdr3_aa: CAFGLAGSDTQYF

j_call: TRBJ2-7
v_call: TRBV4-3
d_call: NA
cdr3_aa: CASSPSGRGTYEQYF

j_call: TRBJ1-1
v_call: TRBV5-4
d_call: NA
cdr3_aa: CASSRRANEAFF

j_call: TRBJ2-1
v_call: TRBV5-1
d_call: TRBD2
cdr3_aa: CASSYGLAGLNEQFF

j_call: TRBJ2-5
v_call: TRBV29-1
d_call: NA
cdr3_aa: CSVPRDIATQYF

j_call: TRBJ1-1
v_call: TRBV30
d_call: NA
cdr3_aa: CAWSTRRDTEAFF

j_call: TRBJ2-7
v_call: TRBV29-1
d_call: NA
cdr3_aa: CSAGEGGYEQYF

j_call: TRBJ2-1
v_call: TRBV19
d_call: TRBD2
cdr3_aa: CASTPLAGRVGEQFF

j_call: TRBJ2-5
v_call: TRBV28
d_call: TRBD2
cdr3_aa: CASRKSGEGQYF

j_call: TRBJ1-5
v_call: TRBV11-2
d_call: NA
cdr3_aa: CASSLVQSQPQHF

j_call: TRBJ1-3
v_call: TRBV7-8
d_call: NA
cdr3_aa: CASTSTSHSGGNTIYF

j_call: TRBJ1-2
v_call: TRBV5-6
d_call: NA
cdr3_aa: CASSSLRQEWGYTF

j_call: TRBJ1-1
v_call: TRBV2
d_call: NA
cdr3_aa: CASSWETLNTEAFF

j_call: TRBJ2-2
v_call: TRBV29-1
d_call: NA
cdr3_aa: CSVDRGGELFF

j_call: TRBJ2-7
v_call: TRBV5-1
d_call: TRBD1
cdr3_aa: CASSVGQAPYEQYF

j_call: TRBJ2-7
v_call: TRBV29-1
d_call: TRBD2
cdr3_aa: CSVTSGSRKYF

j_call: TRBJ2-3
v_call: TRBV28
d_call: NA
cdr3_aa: CASSFPYGRGTQYF

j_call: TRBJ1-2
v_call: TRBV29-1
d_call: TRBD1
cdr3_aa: CSVQGAEGYTF

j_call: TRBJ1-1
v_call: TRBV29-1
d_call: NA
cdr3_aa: CSVYRQDTEAFF

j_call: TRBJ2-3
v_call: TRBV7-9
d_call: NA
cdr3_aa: CASSPLRGTDTQYF

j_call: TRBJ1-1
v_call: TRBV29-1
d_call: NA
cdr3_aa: CSVVPVNTEAFF

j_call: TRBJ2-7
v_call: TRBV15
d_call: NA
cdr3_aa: CATSRGSQEQYF

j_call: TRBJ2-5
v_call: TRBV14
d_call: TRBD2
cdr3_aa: CASSQAGGKETQYF

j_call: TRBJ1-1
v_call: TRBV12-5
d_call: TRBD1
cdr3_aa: CASAHTTGRGTEAFF

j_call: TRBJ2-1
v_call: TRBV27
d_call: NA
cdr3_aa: CASSTGTGQFF

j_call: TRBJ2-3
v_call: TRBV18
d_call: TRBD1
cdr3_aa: CASSPPRGQSDTQYF

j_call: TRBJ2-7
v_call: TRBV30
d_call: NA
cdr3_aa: CAWSVGAEQYF

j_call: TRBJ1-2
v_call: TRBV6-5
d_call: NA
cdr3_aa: CASSTQVDYGYTF

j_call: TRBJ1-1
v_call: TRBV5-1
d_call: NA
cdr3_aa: CASLPGNENTEAFF

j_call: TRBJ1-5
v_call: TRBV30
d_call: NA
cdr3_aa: CAWSVQVGNQPQHF